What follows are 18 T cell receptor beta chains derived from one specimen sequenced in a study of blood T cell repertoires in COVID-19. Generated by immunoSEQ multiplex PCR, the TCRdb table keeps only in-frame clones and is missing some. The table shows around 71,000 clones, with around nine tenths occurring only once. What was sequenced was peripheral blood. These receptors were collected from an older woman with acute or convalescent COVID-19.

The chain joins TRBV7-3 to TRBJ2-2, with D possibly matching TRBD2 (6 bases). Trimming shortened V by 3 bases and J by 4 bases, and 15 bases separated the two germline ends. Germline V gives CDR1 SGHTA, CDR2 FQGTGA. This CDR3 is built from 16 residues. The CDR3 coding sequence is TGTGCCAGCAGCTTGAGGCCCATCGGGGGCACCGGGGAGCTGTTTTTT. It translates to CASSLRPIGGTGELFF.

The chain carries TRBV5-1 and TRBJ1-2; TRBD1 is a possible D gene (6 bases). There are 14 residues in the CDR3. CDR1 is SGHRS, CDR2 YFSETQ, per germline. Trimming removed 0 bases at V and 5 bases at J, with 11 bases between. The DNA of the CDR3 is TGCGCCAGCAGCTTGGTTGGGGGCGGGTATGGCTACACCTTC. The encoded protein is CASSLVGGGYGYTF. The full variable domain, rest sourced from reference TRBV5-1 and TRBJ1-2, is KAGVTQTPRYLIKTRGQQVTLSCSPISGHRSVSWYQQTPGQGLQFLFEYFSETQRNKGNFPGRFSGRQFSNSRSEMNVSTLELGDSALYLCASSLVGGGYGYTFGSGTRLTVV.

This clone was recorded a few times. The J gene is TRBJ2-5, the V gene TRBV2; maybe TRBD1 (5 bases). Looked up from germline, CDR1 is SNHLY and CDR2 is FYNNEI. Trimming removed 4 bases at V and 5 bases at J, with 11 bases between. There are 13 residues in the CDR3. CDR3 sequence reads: CASSVVRGETQYF. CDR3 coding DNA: TGTGCCAGCAGTGTTGTTAGGGGCGAGACCCAGTACTTC.

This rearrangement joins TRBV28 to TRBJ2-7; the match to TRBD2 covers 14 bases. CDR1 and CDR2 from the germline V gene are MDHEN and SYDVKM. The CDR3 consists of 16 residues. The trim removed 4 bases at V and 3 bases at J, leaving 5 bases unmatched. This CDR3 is CASSSRTSGRIYEQYF. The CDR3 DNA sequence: TGTGCCAGCAGTTCGAGGACTAGCGGGAGGATCTACGAGCAGTACTTC.

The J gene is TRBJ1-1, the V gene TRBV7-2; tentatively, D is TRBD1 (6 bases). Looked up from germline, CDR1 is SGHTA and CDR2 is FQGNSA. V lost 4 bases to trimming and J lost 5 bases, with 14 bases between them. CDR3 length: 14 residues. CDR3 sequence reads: CASSSQQGRTEAFF. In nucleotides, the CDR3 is TGTGCCAGCAGCTCGCAACAGGGAAGGACTGAAGCTTTCTTT.

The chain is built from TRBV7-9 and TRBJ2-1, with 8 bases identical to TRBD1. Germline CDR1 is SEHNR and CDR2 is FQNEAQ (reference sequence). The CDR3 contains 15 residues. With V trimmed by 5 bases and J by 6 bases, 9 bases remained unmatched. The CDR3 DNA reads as TGTGCCAGCAGCCGGCGAGGGACAGGAGTCAATGAGCAGTTCTTC. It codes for CASSRRGTGVNEQFF.

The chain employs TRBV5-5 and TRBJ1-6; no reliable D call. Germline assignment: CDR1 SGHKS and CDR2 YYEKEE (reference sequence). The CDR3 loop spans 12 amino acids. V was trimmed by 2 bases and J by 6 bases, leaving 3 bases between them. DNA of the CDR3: TGTGCCAGCAGCTTCGGTAATTCACCCCTCCACTTT. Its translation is CASSFGNSPLHF.

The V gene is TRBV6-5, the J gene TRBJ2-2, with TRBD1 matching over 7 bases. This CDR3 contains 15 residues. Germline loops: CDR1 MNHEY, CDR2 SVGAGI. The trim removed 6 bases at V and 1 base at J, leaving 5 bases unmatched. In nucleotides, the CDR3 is TGTGCCAGCAGGACCGGACAGGTGAACACCGGGGAGCTGTTTTTT. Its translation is CASRTGQVNTGELFF.

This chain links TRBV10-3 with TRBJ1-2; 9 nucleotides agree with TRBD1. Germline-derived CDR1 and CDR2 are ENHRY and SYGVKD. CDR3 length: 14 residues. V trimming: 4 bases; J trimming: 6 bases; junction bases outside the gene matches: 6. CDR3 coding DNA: TGTGCCATCAGTGTACGGACAGGGGCCGATGGCTACACCTTC. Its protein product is CAISVRTGADGYTF.

Here the CDR3 DNA reads TGCGCCAGCAGCTCGAGGGGGTCCTACGAGCAGTACTTC. Its translation is CASSSRGSYEQYF. This chain links TRBV5-1 with TRBJ2-7; maybe TRBD1 (6 bases). CDR1 and CDR2 (germline): SGHRS, YFSETQ. The CDR3 consists of 13 residues. V dropped 3 bases and J dropped 1 base, with 8 bases sitting between them.

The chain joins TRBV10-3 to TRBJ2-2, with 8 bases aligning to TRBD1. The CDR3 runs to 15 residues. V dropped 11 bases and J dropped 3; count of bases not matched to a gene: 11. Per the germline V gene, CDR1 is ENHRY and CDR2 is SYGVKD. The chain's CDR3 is CAAQPQGAHTGELFF. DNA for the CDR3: TGTGCCGCCCAACCGCAGGGGGCTCACACCGGGGAGCTGTTTTTT.

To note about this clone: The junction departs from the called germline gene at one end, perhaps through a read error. This CDR3 is CASSLAHGGLAGVDF. The CDR3 bases are TGTGCCAGCAGCTTAGCCCATGGAGGGCTAGCGGGAGTCGACTTC. The chain links TRBV7-2 to TRBJ2-7, with TRBD2 identical over 10 bases. The germline gives CDR1 SGHTA, CDR2 FQGNSA. This CDR3 contains 15 residues.

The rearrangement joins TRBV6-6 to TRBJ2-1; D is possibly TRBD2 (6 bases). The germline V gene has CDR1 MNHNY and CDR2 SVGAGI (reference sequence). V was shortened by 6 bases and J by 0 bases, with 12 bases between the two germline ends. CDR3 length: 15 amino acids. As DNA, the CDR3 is TGTGCCAGCAGGGCCCTCGGGAGCTCCTACAATGAGCAGTTCTTC. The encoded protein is CASRALGSSYNEQFF.

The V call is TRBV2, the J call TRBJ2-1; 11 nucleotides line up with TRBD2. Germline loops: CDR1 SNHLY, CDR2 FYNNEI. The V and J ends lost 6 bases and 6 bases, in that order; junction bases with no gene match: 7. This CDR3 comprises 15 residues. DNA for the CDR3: TGTGCCAGCAGGAGCTTAGCGGGGGGGGCCAATGAGCAGTTCTTC. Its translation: CASRSLAGGANEQFF.

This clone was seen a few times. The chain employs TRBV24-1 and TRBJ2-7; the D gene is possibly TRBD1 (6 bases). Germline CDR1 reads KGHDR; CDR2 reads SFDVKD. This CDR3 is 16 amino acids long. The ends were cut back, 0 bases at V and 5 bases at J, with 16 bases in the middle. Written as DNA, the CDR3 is TGTGCCACCAGTGATTTGCATCTTTTCAGGGGCCACGAGCAGTACTTC. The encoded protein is CATSDLHLFRGHEQYF.

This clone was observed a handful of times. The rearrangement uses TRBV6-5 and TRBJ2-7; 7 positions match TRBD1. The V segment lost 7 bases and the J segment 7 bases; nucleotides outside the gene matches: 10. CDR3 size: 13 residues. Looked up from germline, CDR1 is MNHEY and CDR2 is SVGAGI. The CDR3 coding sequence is TGTGCCAGCACCCGGGACAGACCGAGGGAGCAGTACTTC. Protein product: CASTRDRPREQYF.

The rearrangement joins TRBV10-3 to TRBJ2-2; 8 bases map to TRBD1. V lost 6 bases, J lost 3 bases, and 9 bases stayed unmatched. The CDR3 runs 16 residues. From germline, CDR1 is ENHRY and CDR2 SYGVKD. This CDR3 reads CAISDGTGIDTGELFF. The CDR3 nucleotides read TGTGCCATCAGCGATGGGACAGGTATCGACACCGGGGAGCTGTTTTTT.

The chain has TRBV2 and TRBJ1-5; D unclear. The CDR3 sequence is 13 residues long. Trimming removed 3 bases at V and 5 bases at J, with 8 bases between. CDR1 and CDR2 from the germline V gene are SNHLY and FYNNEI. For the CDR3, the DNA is TGTGCCAGCAGTGACACTATTTATCAGCCCCAGCATTTT. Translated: CASSDTIYQPQHF.